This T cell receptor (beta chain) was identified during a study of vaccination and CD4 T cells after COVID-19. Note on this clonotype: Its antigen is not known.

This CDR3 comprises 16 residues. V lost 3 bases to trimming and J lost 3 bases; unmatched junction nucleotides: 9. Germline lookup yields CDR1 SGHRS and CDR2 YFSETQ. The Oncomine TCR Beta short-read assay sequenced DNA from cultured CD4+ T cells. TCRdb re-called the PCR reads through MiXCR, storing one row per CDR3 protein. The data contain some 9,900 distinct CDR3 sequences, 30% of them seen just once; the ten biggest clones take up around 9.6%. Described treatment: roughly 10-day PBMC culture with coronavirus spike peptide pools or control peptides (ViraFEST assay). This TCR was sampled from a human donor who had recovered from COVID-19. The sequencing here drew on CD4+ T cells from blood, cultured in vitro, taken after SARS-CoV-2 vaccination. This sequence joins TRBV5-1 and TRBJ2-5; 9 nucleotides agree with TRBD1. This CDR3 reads CASSSAGTGMEETQYF. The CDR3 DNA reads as TGCGCCAGCAGCTCCGCCGGGACAGGGATGGAAGAGACCCAGTACTTC.